The 17 T cell receptor beta chains reported below all come from one sample, sequenced in a study of blood T cell repertoires in COVID-19 (dated by TCRdb to the early 2020s). Libraries were made using the immunoSEQ multiplex PCR assay. Held by TCRdb, this immuneACCESS table contains in-frame sequences only and omits some clones. Under half of the omission traces to an unresolved V gene where checked; the cause of the rest is unknown. The sample data list around 150,000 clones, and approximately 86% of these were observed just once. In total, the top ten clones hold around 4% of the sample. The sample taken for sequencing was peripheral blood. Every receptor here comes from a woman in her sixties or seventies who had recovered from COVID-19.

The CDR3 loop is CASSIGPTNYGYTF. For the CDR3, the DNA is TGTGCCAGTAGTATTGGGCCTACTAACTATGGCTACACCTTC. The genes are TRBV19 and TRBJ1-2; no firm D call. Germline lookup yields CDR1 LNHDA and CDR2 SQIVND (reference sequence). The V and J ends lost 3 bases and 0 bases respectively, with 8 bases between them. The CDR3 is 14 amino acids.

As regards this clone: Germline and junction disagree at one end, which may indicate a read error. The CDR3 spells CASSYPRQGGPF. The CDR3 DNA sequence: TGTGCCAGCAGTTACCCGAGACAGGGTGGACCCTTC. The chain uses TRBV6-5 and TRBJ1-2; TRBD1 matches 7 bases. The CDR3 extends over 12 amino acids. Germline V gene sequence: CDR1 MNHEY, CDR2 SVGAGI.

The V and J genes are TRBV5-6 and TRBJ1-6; D not resolved. V lost 7 bases to trimming and J lost 3 bases, with 8 bases between them. CDR1 and CDR2 (germline): SGHDT, YYEEEE. The CDR3 covers 13 residues. The CDR3 is CASGRDYNSPLHF. The CDR3 nucleotides read TGTGCCAGCGGCCGGGACTATAATTCACCCCTCCACTTT. Full variable domain (rest looked up from reference TRBV5-6 and TRBJ1-6): DAGVTQSPTHLIKTRGQQVTLRCSPKSGHDTVSWYQQALGQGPQFIFQYYEEEERQRGNFPDRFSGHQFPNYSSELNVNALLLGDSALYLCASGRDYNSPLHFGNGTRLTVT.

The rearrangement links TRBV4-1 to TRBJ2-3; the D gene is possibly TRBD1 (6 bases). The germline V and J ends were trimmed by 1 base and 9 bases, with 11 bases remaining between them. The CDR3 consists of 13 residues. CDR1 and CDR2 from the germline V gene are MGHRA and YSYEKL. CDR3 in amino acids: CASSQVDGTTQYF. The CDR3 DNA reads as TGCGCCAGCAGCCAAGTAGATGGGACAACGCAGTATTTT.

This clone was detected only a few times. The chain combines TRBV28 with TRBJ2-4; a weak D match, TRBD1 (5 bases). Per the germline V gene, CDR1 is MDHEN and CDR2 is SYDVKM. The CDR3 has 13 amino acids. Trimming took off 2 bases at V and 7 bases at J, with 9 bases between the two ends. DNA for the CDR3: TGTGCCAGCAGTTTACCAGGGTCGAACATTCAGTACTTC. It encodes CASSLPGSNIQYF.

The chain links TRBV5-1 to TRBJ2-5; 15 bases fit TRBD2. J was trimmed by 5 bases and V by 2 bases; bases with no gene match: 4. Germline-derived CDR1 and CDR2 are SGHRS and YFSETQ. The CDR3 has 16 residues. The CDR3 reads CASSFGLAGGRETQYF. Here the CDR3 DNA reads TGCGCCAGCAGCTTCGGACTAGCGGGGGGGCGTGAGACCCAGTACTTC.

This clone was detected a few times. The chain is built from TRBV6-2 or TRBV6-3 and TRBJ2-7; D is perhaps TRBD2 (5 bases). CDR1 MNHEY and CDR2 SVGEGT come from the germline V gene. The V gene lost 6 bases and the J gene lost 0 bases, with 15 bases spanning the gap. The CDR3 totals 15 residues. CDR3 in DNA: TGTGCCAGCAGCCAACTAGGACGACCCTCCTACGAGCAGTACTTC. It yields the protein CASSQLGRPSYEQYF.

The chain links TRBV27 to TRBJ2-5; 8 nucleotides align to TRBD2. In germline, CDR1 is MNHEY, CDR2 SMNVEV (reference sequence). The CDR3 runs to 19 residues. V shed 6 bases, J shed 5 bases, and the junction held 23 bases outside the gene matches. The CDR3 protein is CASRRLGLAGPKGRETQYF. DNA for the CDR3: TGTGCCAGCAGGCGACTAGGGCTAGCGGGTCCAAAAGGGAGGGAGACCCAGTACTTC.

V and J are TRBV28 and TRBJ1-2, with TRBD1 identical over 8 bases. Trimming removed 5 bases from V and 2 bases from J; junction bases left unmatched: 4. The CDR3 extends over 14 amino acids. The germline V gene encodes CDR1 MDHEN and CDR2 SYDVKM. CDR3 in DNA: TGTGCCAGCAGTGGGACAGGTACAAACTATGGCTACACCTTC. Translation gives CASSGTGTNYGYTF.

This rearrangement joins TRBV6-5 to TRBJ1-5; 7 bases are shared with TRBD1. The germline V gene encodes CDR1 MNHEY and CDR2 SVGAGI. The V segment lost 5 bases and the J segment 4 bases; nucleotides outside the gene matches: 8. CDR3 length: 15 residues. The chain's CDR3 is CASSPMTGNNQPQHF. The CDR3 DNA reads TGTGCCAGCAGTCCTATGACAGGGAATAATCAGCCCCAGCATTTT.

The V call is TRBV7-2, the J call TRBJ2-7; 8 bases agree with TRBD2. Germline-derived CDR1 and CDR2 are SGHTA and FQGNSA. The CDR3 has 17 amino acids. The ends lost 0 bases at V and 3 bases at J; junction bases unmatched: 10. The CDR3 reads CASSLATAGGLFYEQYF. The CDR3 DNA is TGTGCCAGCAGCTTAGCCACGGCGGGGGGCCTATTCTACGAGCAGTACTTC. The variable domain in full, completed from reference TRBV7-2 and TRBJ2-7, reads GAGVSQSPSNKVTEKGKDVELRCDPISGHTALYWYRQSLGQGLEFLIYFQGNSAPDKSGLPSDRFSAERTGGSVSTLTIQRTQQEDSAVYLCASSLATAGGLFYEQYFGPGTRLTVT.

The chain recombines TRBV28 with TRBJ2-7; 16 bases agree with TRBD2. Trimming removed 7 bases from V and 6 bases from J; junction bases left unmatched: 6. Per germline, CDR1 MDHEN and CDR2 SYDVKM. CDR3 length equals 15 residues. The CDR3 nucleotides read TGTGCCAGCATCCAAGGGACTAGCGGGGGGGCCGAGCAGTACTTC. This encodes CASIQGTSGGAEQYF.

The chain combines TRBV5-1 with TRBJ2-7; 11 nucleotides match TRBD1. The CDR3 sequence is 15 residues long. With 2 bases clipped from V and 4 bases from J, the junction kept 5 bases outside the gene matches. Germline-derived CDR1 and CDR2 are SGHRS and YFSETQ. The CDR3 region is CASSLGQGASYEQYF. DNA for the CDR3: TGCGCCAGCAGCTTAGGACAGGGGGCAAGTTACGAGCAGTACTTC. The full variable domain, completed using reference TRBV5-1 and TRBJ2-7, is KAGVTQTPRYLIKTRGQQVTLSCSPISGHRSVSWYQQTPGQGLQFLFEYFSETQRNKGNFPGRFSGRQFSNSRSEMNVSTLELGDSALYLCASSLGQGASYEQYFGPGTRLTVT.

This sequence joins TRBV10-1 and TRBJ1-5; 7 bases are shared with TRBD1. Germline V gene sequence: CDR1 WNHNN, CDR2 SYGVQD (reference sequence). V lost 3 bases and J lost 5; bases outside the gene matches: 4. CDR3 length: 14 residues. The CDR3 reads CASSDRDRHQPQHF. The CDR3 DNA is TGCGCCAGCAGTGATCGGGACAGACATCAGCCCCAGCATTTT.

This rearrangement joins TRBV7-8 to TRBJ1-1; D not certain. The CDR3 runs 14 residues. The V gene's germline CDR1 is SGHVS and CDR2 FQNEAQ. Trimming cost V 7 bases and J 4 bases, with 16 bases left between them. CDR3 DNA sequence: TGTGCCAGCAACCCTCAACCCGGCGGCACTGAAGCTTTCTTT. Its translation: CASNPQPGGTEAFF. Looking up the rest from reference TRBV7-8 and TRBJ1-1 gives the full variable domain: GAGVSQSPRYKVAKRGQDVALRCDPISGHVSLFWYQQALGQGPEFLTYFQNEAQLDKSGLPSDRFFAERPEGSVSTLKIQRTQQEDSAVYLCASNPQPGGTEAFFGQGTRLTVV.

The V and J genes are TRBV4-2 and TRBJ1-6, with D possibly matching TRBD1 (6 bases). The CDR3 extends over 16 amino acids. Trimming took off 4 bases at V and 8 bases at J, with 18 bases between the two ends. Germline-derived CDR1 and CDR2 are LGHNA and YNFKEQ. CDR3 DNA sequence: TGTGCCAGCAGCCGTGATAAGGCGGCAGGGGATTCACCCCTCCACTTT. This gives the protein CASSRDKAAGDSPLHF.

The chain recombines TRBV29-1 with TRBJ2-7, with 7 bases matching TRBD1. V was pared by 4 bases and J by 7 bases, with 7 bases of the junction left unmatched. Germline CDR1 is SQVTM and CDR2 is ANQGSEA. CDR3 size: 12 residues. CDR3 sequence reads: CSVGTGAREQYF. The CDR3 bases are TGCAGCGTTGGGACAGGCGCTCGGGAGCAGTACTTC.